This is a list of T cell receptor beta chains from one sample in a study of T cells in Graves' hyperthyroidism and ophthalmopathy. TCRdb re-derived calls from the multiplex PCR reads in MiXCR, one entry per CDR3 protein. Among around 600,000 distinct CDR3 sequences, 13% to 15% were seen once, and the ten largest hold around an eighth. Sample: blood. The receptors were gathered from a woman aged 45-60 years with Graves' ophthalmopathy. The CDR3 runs from the conserved cysteine through the conserved F or W. A D gene is named only where the DNA matches it firmly. For some rows the clone size is stated as once, few or many, or as a class when expanded; others skip it.

clone size | D gene | J gene | V gene | CDR3 protein | CDR3 DNA
. | . | TRBJ2-3 | TRBV4-1 | CASSPLFTDTQYF | TGCGCCAGCAGCCCCCTTTTCACAGATACGCAGTATTTT
few | . | TRBJ2-1 | TRBV12-3/TRBV12-4 | CASSNDRGNLGGSGDYNEQFF | TGTGCCAGCAGCAATGACAGGGGTAACTTAGGAGGTAGCGGGGATTACAATGAGCAGTTCTTC
. | TRBD1 | TRBJ2-5 | TRBV28 | CASSPRTGGWETQYF | TGTGCCAGCAGTCCAAGGACAGGGGGCTGGGAGACCCAGTACTTC
. | . | TRBJ2-5 | TRBV5-1 | CASSLNRVFEQETQYF | TGCGCCAGCAGCTTAAACAGGGTTTTCGAGCAAGAGACCCAGTACTTC
. | . | TRBJ1-6 | TRBV4-1 | CASSQDKGSYNSPLHF | TGCGCCAGCAGCCAAGATAAGGGCTCCTATAATTCACCCCTCCACTTT
many | . | TRBJ2-7 | TRBV9 | CASSEGGRSYEQYF | TGTGCCAGCAGCGAAGGGGGGCGCTCCTACGAGCAGTACTTC
many | TRBD2 | TRBJ2-7 | TRBV27 | CASSSRAGLAGVGVSYEQYF | TGTGCCAGCAGTTCTCGGGCCGGACTAGCGGGAGTGGGAGTCTCCTACGAGCAGTACTTC
many | . | TRBJ2-7 | TRBV27 | CASRKTDYEQYF | TGTGCCAGCCGCAAGACAGACTACGAGCAGTACTTC
. | TRBD2 | TRBJ2-3 | TRBV10-3 | CATRASGDRTDTQYF | TGTGCCACCCGGGCTAGCGGCGATCGCACAGATACGCAGTATTTT
. | . | TRBJ1-6 | TRBV9 | CASSAINSPLHF | TGTGCCAGCAGCGCAATCAATTCACCCCTCCACTTT
many | . | TRBJ2-3 | TRBV5-1 | CASSFRGREDTQYF | TGCGCCAGCAGCTTTCGGGGGCGGGAAGATACGCAGTATTTT
many | TRBD1 | TRBJ1-5 | TRBV6-1 | CASSEDRAYQPQHF | TGTGCCAGCAGTGAGGACAGGGCCTATCAGCCCCAGCATTTT
. | . | TRBJ2-2 | TRBV6-2/TRBV6-3 | CASSTPWQAGELFF | TGTGCCAGCAGTACCCCGTGGCAGGCCGGGGAGCTGTTTTTT
many | TRBD1 | TRBJ2-2 | TRBV20-1 | CSARDRGGNTGELFF | TGCAGTGCTCGGGACAGGGGGGGGAACACCGGGGAGCTGTTTTTT
. | . | TRBJ1-5 | TRBV28 | CASVDGPGRPQHF | TGTGCCAGCGTAGACGGCCCGGGTAGGCCCCAGCATTTT
. | . | TRBJ2-2 | TRBV28 | CASSEFGRGGTGELFF | TGTGCCAGCAGTGAATTTGGCCGAGGGGGCACCGGGGAGCTGTTTTTT
many | TRBD1 | TRBJ1-1 | TRBV7-2 | CASSTYPQGVDTEAFF | TGTGCCAGCAGCACGTACCCCCAGGGGGTTGACACTGAAGCTTTCTTT
few | . | TRBJ1-3 | TRBV25-1 | CASSGGDRNSGNTIYF | TGTGCCAGCAGTGGGGGGGACCGCAACTCTGGAAACACCATATATTTT
many | . | TRBJ1-1 | TRBV7-3 | CASSSVGQNTEAFF | TGTGCCAGCAGTTCTGTAGGACAAAACACTGAAGCTTTCTTT
. | . | TRBJ1-1 | TRBV6-5 | CASSYTEAFF | TGTGCCAGCAGTTACACTGAAGCTTTCTTT
. | TRBD2 | TRBJ2-1 | TRBV19 | CASSLLPAGGYDNEQFF | TGTGCCAGTAGTCTACTCCCAGCGGGAGGTTACGACAATGAGCAGTTCTTC
. | . | TRBJ1-5 | TRBV2 | CASSEATGDQPQHF | TGTGCCAGCAGTGAAGCGACAGGTGATCAGCCCCAGCATTTT
many | . | TRBJ2-7 | TRBV28 | CASREGQGDEQYF | TGTGCCAGCAGAGAGGGGCAGGGCGACGAGCAGTACTTC
. | . | TRBJ2-7 | TRBV5-8 | CASSLLSSYEQYF | TGTGCCAGCAGCTTGCTTAGCTCCTACGAGCAGTACTTC
. | . | TRBJ1-4 | TRBV13 | CASSPKNEKLFF | TGTGCCAGCAGCCCGAAAAATGAAAAACTGTTTTTT
. | . | TRBJ1-5 | TRBV6-2/TRBV6-3 | CASSWGGDQPQHF | TGTGCCAGCAGTTGGGGAGGGGATCAGCCCCAGCATTTT
few | . | TRBJ2-1 | TRBV14 | CASSQWTAGRYNEQFF | TGTGCCAGCAGCCAATGGACTGCCGGCAGGTACAATGAGCAGTTCTTC
. | TRBD2 | TRBJ2-2 | TRBV27 | CASRVAGRSGELFF | TGTGCCAGCAGGGTAGCGGGAAGGAGCGGGGAGCTGTTTTTT
many | . | TRBJ2-2 | TRBV7-2 | CASSFASGKAGELFF | TGTGCCAGCAGCTTTGCGTCGGGAAAGGCCGGGGAGCTGTTTTTT
few | TRBD2 | TRBJ2-7 | TRBV5-1 | CASSFLAGTSGEQYF | TGCGCCAGCAGCTTCCTAGCCGGGACTAGCGGCGAGCAGTACTTC
many | . | TRBJ2-1 | TRBV5-1 | CASSFGAQGNEQFF | TGCGCCAGCAGCTTCGGTGCGCAGGGGAATGAGCAGTTCTTC
few | TRBD2 | TRBJ2-7 | TRBV27 | CASSGTSGPSYEQYF | TGTGCCAGCAGCGGGACTAGCGGCCCCTCCTACGAGCAGTACTTC
many | TRBD2 | TRBJ2-2 | TRBV18 | CASSPRAGGPNTGELFF | TGTGCCAGCTCACCACGGGCGGGAGGCCCGAACACCGGGGAGCTGTTTTTT
many | TRBD2 | TRBJ2-5 | TRBV28 | CASSGIPGLAGAETQYF | TGTGCCAGCAGTGGAATACCGGGACTAGCGGGAGCAGAGACCCAGTACTTC
many | . | TRBJ1-1 | TRBV18 | CASSPRGGAGEAFF | TGTGCCAGCTCACCACGCGGGGGCGCGGGTGAAGCTTTCTTT
. | TRBD1 | TRBJ2-7 | TRBV13 | CASSLGANRDRGTYEQYF | TGTGCCAGCAGCTTAGGGGCCAACCGGGACAGGGGAACCTACGAGCAGTACTTC
few | . | TRBJ2-3 | TRBV3-1 | CASSPHSPDTQYF | TGTGCCAGCAGCCCCCACAGCCCAGATACGCAGTATTTT
many | . | TRBJ2-7 | TRBV3-1 | CASSQDLGYEQYF | TGTGCCAGCAGCCAAGATCTTGGCTACGAGCAGTACTTC
. | . | TRBJ1-2 | TRBV4-2 | CASSQITGVGYTF | TGTGCCAGCAGCCAGATAACCGGCGTTGGCTACACCTTC
many | TRBD2 | TRBJ2-1 | TRBV20-1 | CSASIPGGHYNEQFF | TGCAGTGCTAGCATCCCGGGAGGACACTACAATGAGCAGTTCTTC
. | TRBD1 | TRBJ2-2 | TRBV19 | CASSPTGPTGELFF | TGTGCCAGTAGTCCGACAGGGCCCACCGGGGAGCTGTTTTTT
many | TRBD1 | TRBJ1-5 | TRBV2 | CASRGTAKPQHF | TGTGCCAGCAGGGGGACAGCCAAGCCCCAGCATTTT
many | . | TRBJ2-4 | TRBV14 | CASSQLKGGGWNIQYF | TGTGCCAGCAGCCAGCTCAAGGGAGGAGGGTGGAACATTCAGTACTTC
few | TRBD1 | TRBJ2-7 | TRBV7-9 | CASSPETGSYEQYF | TGTGCCAGCAGCCCAGAGACAGGGAGTTATGAGCAGTACTTC
many | TRBD2 | TRBJ2-3 | TRBV12-3/TRBV12-4 | CASSFTHGLAGRTDTQYF | TGTGCCAGCAGTTTTACCCACGGCCTAGCGGGAAGGACAGATACGCAGTATTTT